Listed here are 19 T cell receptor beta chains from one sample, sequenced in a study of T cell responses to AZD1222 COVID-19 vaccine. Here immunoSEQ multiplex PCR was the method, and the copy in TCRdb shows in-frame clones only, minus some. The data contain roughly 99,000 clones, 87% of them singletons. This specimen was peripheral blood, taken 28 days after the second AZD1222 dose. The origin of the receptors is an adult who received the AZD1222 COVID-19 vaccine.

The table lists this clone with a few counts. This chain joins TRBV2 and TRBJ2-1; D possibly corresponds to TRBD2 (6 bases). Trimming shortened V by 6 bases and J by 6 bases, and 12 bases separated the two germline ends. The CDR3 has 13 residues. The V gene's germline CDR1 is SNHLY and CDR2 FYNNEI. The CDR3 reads CASRPGVSNEQFF. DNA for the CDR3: TGTGCCAGCAGGCCGGGAGTAAGCAATGAGCAGTTCTTC. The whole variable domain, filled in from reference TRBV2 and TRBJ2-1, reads EPEVTQTPSHQVTQMGQEVILRCVPISNHLYFYWYRQILGQKVEFLVSFYNNEISEKSEIFDDQFSVERPDGSNFTLKIRSTKLEDSAMYFCASRPGVSNEQFFGPGTRLTVL.

The CDR3: CATSRDPGEGEKLFF. CDR3 nucleotides: TGTGCCACCAGCAGAGATCCAGGGGAGGGGGAAAAACTGTTTTTT. The rearrangement links TRBV15 to TRBJ1-4; D is possibly TRBD1 (6 bases). The V and J ends lost 0 bases and 8 bases respectively, with 13 bases between them. Germline values: CDR1 LNHNV, CDR2 YYDKDF (reference sequence). This CDR3 is built from 15 residues.

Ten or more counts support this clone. CDR3 in DNA: TGTGCCAGCAGCGTAGAGCCAAATCAGCCCCAGCATTTT. Translated, it gives CASSVEPNQPQHF. J is TRBJ1-5 and V is TRBV9; D gene ambiguous. With 0 bases removed from V and 4 bases from J, the gap between germline ends came to 5 bases. The CDR3 totals 13 residues. The germline gives CDR1 SGDLS, CDR2 YYNGEE. The full variable domain, with the rest looked up from reference TRBV9 and TRBJ1-5, is DSGVTQTPKHLITATGQRVTLRCSPRSGDLSVYWYQQSLDQGLQFLIQYYNGEERAKGNILERFSAQQFPDLHSELNLSSLELGDSALYFCASSVEPNQPQHFGDGTRLSIL.

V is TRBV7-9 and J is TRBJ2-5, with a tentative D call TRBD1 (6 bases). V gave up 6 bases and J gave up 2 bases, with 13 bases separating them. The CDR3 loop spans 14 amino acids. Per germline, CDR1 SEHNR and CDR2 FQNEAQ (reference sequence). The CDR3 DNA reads TGTGCCAGCAGATCGACAGGTCTGCAAGAGACCCAGTACTTC. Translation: CASRSTGLQETQYF.

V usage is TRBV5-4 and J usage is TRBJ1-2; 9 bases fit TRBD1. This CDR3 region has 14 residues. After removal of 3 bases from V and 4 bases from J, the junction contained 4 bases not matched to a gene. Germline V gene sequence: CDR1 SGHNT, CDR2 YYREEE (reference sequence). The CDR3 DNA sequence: TGTGCCAGCAGCTCCCGGGACAGGGCCTATGGCTACACCTTC. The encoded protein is CASSSRDRAYGYTF.

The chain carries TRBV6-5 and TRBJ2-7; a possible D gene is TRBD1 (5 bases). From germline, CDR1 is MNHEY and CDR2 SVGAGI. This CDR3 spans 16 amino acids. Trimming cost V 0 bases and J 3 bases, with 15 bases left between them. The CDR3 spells CASSYSNPAQGYEQYF. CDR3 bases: TGTGCCAGCAGTTACTCGAACCCCGCGCAGGGCTACGAGCAGTACTTC.

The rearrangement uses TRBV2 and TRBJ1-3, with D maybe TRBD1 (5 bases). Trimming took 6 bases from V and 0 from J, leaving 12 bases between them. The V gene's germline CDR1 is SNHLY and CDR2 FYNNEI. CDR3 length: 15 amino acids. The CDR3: CASRGGVISGNTIYF. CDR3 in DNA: TGTGCCAGCAGGGGGGGGGTCATCTCTGGAAACACCATATATTTT.

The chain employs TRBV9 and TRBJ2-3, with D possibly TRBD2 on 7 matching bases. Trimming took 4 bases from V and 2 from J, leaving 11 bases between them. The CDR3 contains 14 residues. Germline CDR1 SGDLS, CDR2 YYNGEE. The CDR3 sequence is CASSPGGPTDTQYF. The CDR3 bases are TGTGCCAGCAGCCCGGGGGGCCCCACAGATACGCAGTATTTT.

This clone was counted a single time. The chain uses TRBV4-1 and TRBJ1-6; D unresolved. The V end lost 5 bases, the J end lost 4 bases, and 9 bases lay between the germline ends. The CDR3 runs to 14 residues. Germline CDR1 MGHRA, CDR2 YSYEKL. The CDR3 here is CASSSDPYNSPLHF. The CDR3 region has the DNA TGCGCCAGCAGCTCGGACCCGTATAATTCACCCCTCCACTTT.

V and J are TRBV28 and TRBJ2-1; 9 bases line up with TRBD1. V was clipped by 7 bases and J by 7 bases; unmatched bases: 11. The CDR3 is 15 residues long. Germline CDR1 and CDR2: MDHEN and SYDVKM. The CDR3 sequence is CASTTGDRAGNEQFF. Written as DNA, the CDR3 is TGTGCCAGCACCACTGGGGACAGGGCAGGGAATGAGCAGTTCTTC.

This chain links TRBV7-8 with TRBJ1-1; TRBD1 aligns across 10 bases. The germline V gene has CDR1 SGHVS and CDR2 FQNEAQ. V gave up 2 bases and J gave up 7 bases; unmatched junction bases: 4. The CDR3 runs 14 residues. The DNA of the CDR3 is TGTGCCAGCAGCTTAAGGGACAGGGGCGGTGAAGCTTTCTTT. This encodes CASSLRDRGGEAFF.

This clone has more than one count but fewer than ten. The CDR3 is CASSPWTGGNSPLHF. In nucleotides, the CDR3 is TGTGCCAGCAGTCCATGGACAGGTGGCAATTCACCCCTCCACTTT. The chain links TRBV28 to TRBJ1-6; 7 bases align to TRBD1. V gave up 5 bases and J gave up 7 bases; unmatched junction bases: 8. This CDR3 is built from 15 residues. CDR1 and CDR2 from the germline V gene are MDHEN and SYDVKM. Combining the CDR3 with reference TRBV28 and TRBJ1-6 gives the whole variable domain DVKVTQSSRYLVKRTGEKVFLECVQDMDHENMFWYRQDPGLGLRLIYFSYDVKMKEKGDIPEGYSVSREKKERFSLILESASTNQTSMYLCASSPWTGGNSPLHFGNGTRLTVT.

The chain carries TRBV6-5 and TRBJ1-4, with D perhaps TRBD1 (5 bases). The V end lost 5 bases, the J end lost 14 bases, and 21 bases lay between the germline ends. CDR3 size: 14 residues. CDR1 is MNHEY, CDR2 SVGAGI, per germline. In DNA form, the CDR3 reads TGTGCCAGCAGTCCGGAGGGGTCCGGAGGTGATCTGTTTTTT. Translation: CASSPEGSGGDLFF.

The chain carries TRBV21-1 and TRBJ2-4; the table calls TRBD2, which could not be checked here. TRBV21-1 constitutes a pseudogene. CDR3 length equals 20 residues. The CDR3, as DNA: TGTGCCAGCAGCCAAAATGAGGGGGCCCTAGCGGGGGGAGCCAAAAACATTCAGTACTTC. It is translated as CASSQNEGALAGGAKNIQYF.

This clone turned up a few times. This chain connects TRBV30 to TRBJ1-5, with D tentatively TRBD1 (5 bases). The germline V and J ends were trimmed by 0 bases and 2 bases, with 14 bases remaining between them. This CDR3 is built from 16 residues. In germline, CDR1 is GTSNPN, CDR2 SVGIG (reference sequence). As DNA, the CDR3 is TGTGCCTGGAGTGTGCCTGGACAAGGGGGCAATCAGCCCCAGCATTTT. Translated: CAWSVPGQGGNQPQHF.

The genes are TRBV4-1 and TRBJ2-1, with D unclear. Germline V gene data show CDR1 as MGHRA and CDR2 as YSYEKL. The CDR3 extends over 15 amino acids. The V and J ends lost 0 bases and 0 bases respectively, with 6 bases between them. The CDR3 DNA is TGCGCCAGCAGCCAAGATGCAAGCTCCTACAATGAGCAGTTCTTC. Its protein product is CASSQDASSYNEQFF.

The CDR3 here is CASKAGTEPGNTIYF. CDR3 nucleotide sequence: TGTGCCAGCAAGGCGGGGACGGAGCCTGGAAACACCATATATTTT. The genes are TRBV5-4 and TRBJ1-3; TRBD1 is a possible D gene (5 bases). Germline V gives CDR1 SGHNT, CDR2 YYREEE (reference sequence). The CDR3 has 15 residues. V lost 6 bases to trimming and J lost 2 bases, with 15 bases between them.

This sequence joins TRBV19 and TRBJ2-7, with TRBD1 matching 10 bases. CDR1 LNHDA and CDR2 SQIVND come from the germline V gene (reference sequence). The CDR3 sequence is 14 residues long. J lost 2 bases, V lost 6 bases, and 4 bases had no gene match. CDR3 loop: CASSTGTGAYEQYF. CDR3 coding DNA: TGTGCCAGTAGCACCGGGACAGGGGCCTACGAGCAGTACTTC. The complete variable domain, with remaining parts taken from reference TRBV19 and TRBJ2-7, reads DGGITQSPKYLFRKEGQNVTLSCEQNLNHDAMYWYRQDPGQGLRLIYYSQIVNDFQKGDIAEGYSVSREKKESFPLTVTSAQKNPTAFYLCASSTGTGAYEQYFGPGTRLTVT.

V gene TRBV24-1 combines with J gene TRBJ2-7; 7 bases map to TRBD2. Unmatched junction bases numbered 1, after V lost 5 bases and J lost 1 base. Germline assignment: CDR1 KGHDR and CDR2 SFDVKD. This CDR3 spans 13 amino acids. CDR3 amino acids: CATSGEGSYEQYF. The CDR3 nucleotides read TGTGCCACCAGTGGGGAGGGATCCTACGAGCAGTACTTC.